This passage covers 31 T cell receptor beta chains from one sample sequenced in a study of T cells in Graves' hyperthyroidism and ophthalmopathy. Authors of the study amplified TCR beta CDR3 regions from RNA transcripts. With the HTBI primer set, the TCR CDR3 went through a first round of RT-PCR. TCRdb called the multiplex PCR reads again in MiXCR, with one record for every CDR3 protein. The table shows 350,000 to 400,000 distinct CDR3 sequences, with over 15% occurring only once. The sequencing sample was made of blood. These receptors all stem from a woman under 30 with Graves' hyperthyroidism.

This clonotype was detected ten times or more. The rearrangement links TRBV30 to TRBJ2-7; 7 bases are shared with TRBD1. Per the germline V gene, CDR1 is GTSNPN and CDR2 is SVGIG (reference sequence). V trimming: 2 bases; J trimming: 7 bases; junction bases outside the gene matches: 14. The CDR3 is 15 residues long. CDR3 nucleotides: TGTGCCTGGAGTAGATTCGGGACAGTAGTTCTTGAGCAGTACTTC. This sequence encodes CAWSRFGTVVLEQYF.

This clonotype was counted many times. This chain links TRBV5-1 with TRBJ1-2; D is ambiguous. Germline V gene sequence: CDR1 SGHRS, CDR2 YFSETQ. Deletions cut 3 bases from V and 4 bases from J, with 25 bases between. This CDR3 spans 18 amino acids. The CDR3 region has the DNA TGCGCCAGCAGCTCCGCCACCCGGACCGCGGAGTACGGCTATGGCTACACCTTC. As protein: CASSSATRTAEYGYGYTF.

This clonotype has just a few counts. This rearrangement joins TRBV12-3 or TRBV12-4 to TRBJ2-2; 10 bases are a match to TRBD1. V shed 7 bases and J 5 bases; nucleotides not matched to a gene: 7. CDR3 length: 15 amino acids. The CDR3 sequence is CASTPGQGVTGELFF. CDR3 bases: TGTGCCAGCACCCCTGGACAGGGGGTGACCGGGGAGCTGTTTTTT.

CDR3 protein: CASSPPRLPSGANVLTF. The DNA of the CDR3 is TGTGCCAGCTCACCACCCCGACTACCCTCTGGGGCCAACGTCCTGACTTTC. The rearrangement joins TRBV18 to TRBJ2-6; tentative D call: TRBD2 (5 bases). Germline CDR1 is KGHSH and CDR2 is LQKENI. This CDR3 has 17 residues. V was trimmed by 0 bases and J by 0 bases, leaving 9 bases between them.

This clonotype was picked up many times. The V and J genes are TRBV20-1 and TRBJ1-1; D remains unclear. This CDR3 has 10 residues. The V gene lost 2 bases and the J gene lost 3 bases, with 1 base spanning the gap. CDR1 is DFQATT and CDR2 is SNEGSKA in the germline V gene (reference sequence). In DNA, the CDR3 is TGCAGTGCTAGACACACTGAAGCTTTCTTT. Translation: CSARHTEAFF.

This clonotype was observed once. The chain uses TRBV28 and TRBJ1-2; a possible D gene is TRBD1 (6 bases). Per germline, CDR1 MDHEN and CDR2 SYDVKM. The ends were cut back, 10 bases at V and 4 bases at J, with 13 bases in the middle. The length of the CDR3 is 12 residues. The CDR3 loop reads CATVAGVYGYTF. The CDR3 DNA reads as TGTGCCACCGTCGCAGGGGTCTATGGCTACACCTTC.

This clonotype has at least ten counts. This chain uses TRBV20-1 with TRBJ1-2, with 9 nucleotides matching TRBD1. J gave up 2 bases and V 1 base, and 8 bases lay outside the gene matches. The CDR3 is 16 amino acids. In germline, CDR1 is DFQATT, CDR2 SNEGSKA (reference sequence). The CDR3 sequence is CSARGVKGQGNYGYTF. As DNA, the CDR3 is TGCAGTGCTAGAGGCGTGAAGGGACAGGGAAACTATGGCTACACCTTC.

The rearrangement uses TRBV6-4 and TRBJ2-4; D gene unclear. Germline values: CDR1 MRHNA, CDR2 SNTAGT. Trimming removed 6 bases from V and 6 bases from J, with 9 bases in between. CDR3 size: 12 residues. As DNA, the CDR3 is TGTGCCAGCAGCACGAGGAGAAACATTCAGTACTTC. Protein: CASSTRRNIQYF.

The gene calls are TRBV19 and TRBJ1-2; D not certain. In germline, CDR1 is LNHDA, CDR2 SQIVND (reference sequence). The ends were cut back, 4 bases at V and 2 bases at J, with 17 bases in the middle. This CDR3 is 16 amino acids long. CDR3 amino acids: CASSNSDTRRNYGYTF. The DNA for the CDR3 is TGTGCCAGTAGTAACTCAGACACCCGCCGCAACTATGGCTACACCTTC.

This clonotype was observed at least ten times. The chain combines TRBV12-3 or TRBV12-4 with TRBJ1-2; D perhaps matches TRBD1 (5 bases). CDR3 length: 13 residues. The ends were cut back, 7 bases at V and 6 bases at J, with 15 bases in the middle. Written as DNA, the CDR3 is TGTGCCAGCACCACCGGGGGGGGAAATGGCTACACCTTC. It codes for CASTTGGGNGYTF.

This clonotype was counted many times. The V gene is TRBV2, the J gene TRBJ1-5; D not resolved. Germline-derived CDR1 and CDR2 are SNHLY and FYNNEI. The CDR3 consists of 14 residues. V was cut by 4 bases and J by 0 bases, with 7 bases left in between. The CDR3 bases are TGTGCCAGCAGTGGAAGGTATAGCAATCAGCCCCAGCATTTT. Translating gives CASSGRYSNQPQHF.

This clonotype was counted ten times or more. J is TRBJ1-1 and V is TRBV2; D not certain. The CDR3 sequence is 14 residues long. CDR1 and CDR2 from the germline V gene are SNHLY and FYNNEI. V shed 5 bases and J shed 1 base, with 11 bases lying between them. This chain's CDR3 is CASSQRNRNTEAFF. The CDR3 DNA reads as TGTGCCAGCAGTCAAAGGAACAGGAACACTGAAGCTTTCTTT.

This clonotype has ten or more counts. The chain employs TRBV7-3 and TRBJ2-7; TRBD1 aligns across 7 bases. V gave up 4 bases and J gave up 5 bases; unmatched junction bases: 5. Germline CDR1 SGHTA, CDR2 FQGTGA. This CDR3 spans 13 amino acids. The CDR3 region is CASSSTGFHEQYF. The CDR3 DNA follows: TGTGCCAGCAGCTCGACAGGGTTTCACGAGCAGTACTTC.

This clonotype appeared many times. V is TRBV28 and J is TRBJ1-2, with 10 bases that match TRBD1. The CDR3 is 13 residues long. Germline CDR1 and CDR2: MDHEN and SYDVKM. The V gene end was trimmed by 6 bases and the J gene end by 5 bases; junction bases not matched to a gene: 3. CDR3 DNA sequence: TGTGCCAGCAGCCTGGGACAGGGGTATGGCTACACCTTC. Translation: CASSLGQGYGYTF.

This clonotype appeared many times. The chain is built from TRBV7-4 and TRBJ2-2, with D possibly matching TRBD1 (6 bases). The CDR3 is 22 amino acids. V was clipped by 4 bases and J by 3 bases, with 33 bases between them. The germline V gene encodes CDR1 SGHVT and CDR2 SQSDAQ. The CDR3 DNA is TGTGCCAGCAGCTACCGCACGTTTTTGCGCGGATTGGGGGCCACGGACACCGGGGAGCTGTTTTTT. Protein sequence: CASSYRTFLRGLGATDTGELFF.

The table lists this clonotype with a few counts. The V call is TRBV4-1, the J call TRBJ2-7; no definite D call. The V and J ends lost 0 bases and 2 bases respectively, with 11 bases between them. The CDR3 is made up of 15 amino acids. Germline CDR1 MGHRA, CDR2 YSYEKL. This chain's CDR3 is CASSQDPTVTYEQYF. The CDR3 DNA reads as TGCGCCAGCAGCCAAGATCCAACAGTCACCTACGAGCAGTACTTC.

This clonotype has at least ten counts. This rearrangement joins TRBV12-3 or TRBV12-4 to TRBJ1-5; TRBD1 might be the D (5 bases). This CDR3 is built from 15 residues. V gave up 6 bases and J gave up 1 base, with 13 bases separating them. CDR3 nucleotide sequence: TGTGCCAGCAGGCTGGGACGGAAAAGCAATCAGCCCCAGCATTTT. This translates into CASRLGRKSNQPQHF.

The chain carries TRBV12-3 or TRBV12-4 and TRBJ1-1; 8 bases align to TRBD1. CDR3 length: 14 residues. V dropped 6 bases and J dropped 7; count of bases not matched to a gene: 10. As DNA, the CDR3 is TGTGCCAGCAGACGGGGACAGGAAGCCCTTGAAGCTTTCTTT. Translated: CASRRGQEALEAFF.

This clonotype was detected many times. The chain recombines TRBV6-4 with TRBJ1-2; 9 positions agree with TRBD1. CDR1 and CDR2 from the germline V gene are MRHNA and SNTAGT. The CDR3 sequence is 13 residues long. V trimming: 2 bases; J trimming: 6 bases; junction bases outside the gene matches: 1. DNA of the CDR3: TGTGCCAGCAGTGACAACAGGGGGCATGGCTACACCTTC. Protein sequence: CASSDNRGHGYTF.

The genes are TRBV12-3 or TRBV12-4 and TRBJ2-5; 7 bases are a match to TRBD2. The CDR3 spans 15 residues. Trimming at V came to 3 bases and at J to 4 bases, leaving 8 bases not matched to a gene. Written as DNA, the CDR3 is TGTGCCAGCAGTTTCAGGACTAGTGTCGTAGAGACCCAGTACTTC. This codes for CASSFRTSVVETQYF.

This clonotype has at least ten counts. This rearrangement joins TRBV5-1 to TRBJ2-2; no reliable D call. Germline V gene data show CDR1 as SGHRS and CDR2 as YFSETQ. This CDR3 contains 13 residues. Trimming shortened V by 4 bases and J by 0 bases, and 4 bases separated the two germline ends. The CDR3 sequence: CASSQTNTGELFF. As DNA, the CDR3 is TGCGCCAGCAGCCAAACGAACACCGGGGAGCTGTTTTTT.

The table lists this clonotype with a few counts. This sequence joins TRBV18 and TRBJ1-2; D gene ambiguous. Germline loops: CDR1 KGHSH, CDR2 LQKENI. V was cut by 3 bases and J by 7 bases, with 12 bases left in between. The CDR3 has 13 residues. The CDR3 coding sequence is TGTGCCAGCTCACCTGGGTCAGAAACTGGCTACACCTTC. This gives the protein CASSPGSETGYTF.

This clonotype has only a few counts. The chain has TRBV20-1 and TRBJ2-5; 8 bases line up with TRBD2. From germline, CDR1 is DFQATT and CDR2 SNEGSKA (reference sequence). The CDR3 covers 16 residues. Trimming cost V 0 bases and J 0 bases; bases outside gene matches: 6. CDR3 nucleotides: TGCAGTGCTAGAGATCAGGAAGCGGGAGACCAAGAGACCCAGTACTTC. It encodes CSARDQEAGDQETQYF.

This clonotype was counted at least ten times. The chain joins TRBV7-8 to TRBJ2-2; D call uncertain. CDR3 length equals 14 residues. Trimming left V 6 bases short and J 7 bases short, with 15 bases between. Per germline, CDR1 SGHVS and CDR2 FQNEAQ. DNA for the CDR3: TGTGCCAGCAGGCCACTCCTAGGTGGCGGGGAGCTGTTTTTT. This translates into CASRPLLGGGELFF.

The CDR3 DNA sequence: TGTGCCAGCAGCCCAAAGCCGGCAGGGGGTCACGAGACCCAGTACTTC. It translates to CASSPKPAGGHETQYF. The J gene is TRBJ2-5, the V gene TRBV7-6; TRBD1 matches 7 bases. V lost 5 bases, J lost 5 bases, and 14 bases stayed unmatched. The CDR3 covers 16 residues. Germline CDR1 and CDR2: SGHVS and FNYEAQ.

The chain carries TRBV29-1 and TRBJ2-7, with 7 bases that match TRBD2. Looked up from germline, CDR1 is SQVTM and CDR2 is ANQGSEA. V shed 4 bases and J 0 bases; nucleotides not matched to a gene: 9. This CDR3 has 15 amino acids. The CDR3 sequence: CSVVSRGGASYEQYF. CDR3 coding DNA: TGCAGCGTTGTCTCTCGGGGAGGGGCCTCCTACGAGCAGTACTTC.

This clonotype has a handful of counts. The CDR3 bases are TGCAGTGCTCGGACCCAAGAGACCCAGTACTTC. This gives the protein CSARTQETQYF. The V and J genes are TRBV20-1 and TRBJ2-5; D is unclear. The germline CDR1 and CDR2 sequences are DFQATT and SNEGSKA (reference sequence). V dropped 5 bases and J dropped 1 base, with 5 bases sitting between them. The CDR3 totals 11 residues.

This clonotype occurred many times. The chain is built from TRBV7-2 and TRBJ2-7, with 7 bases matching TRBD1. The CDR3 has 14 residues. Germline loops: CDR1 SGHTA, CDR2 FQGNSA. V shed 5 bases and J 1 base; nucleotides not matched to a gene: 5. DNA for the CDR3: TGTGCCAGCAGCACGGGGACAGCATCCTACGAGCAGTACTTC. Residues: CASSTGTASYEQYF.

This chain joins TRBV20-1 and TRBJ1-3, with D unclear. The CDR3 runs to 16 residues. The V end was cut by 1 base, the J end by 0 bases, with 13 bases between. Germline V lookup: CDR1 DFQATT, CDR2 SNEGSKA (reference sequence). The CDR3 protein is CSARVQTELSGNTIYF. CDR3 coding DNA: TGCAGTGCTAGAGTACAAACCGAACTCTCTGGAAACACCATATATTTT.

Concerning this clonotype itself: Because the CDR3 is missing its conserved closing phenylalanine or tryptophan, this is likely a read error. The V call is TRBV12-3 or TRBV12-4, the J call TRBJ1-1; tentative D call: TRBD1 (6 bases). CDR3 length: 13 amino acids. Deletions cut 6 bases from V and 1 base from J, with 9 bases between. The CDR3 DNA is TGTGCCAGCAGATACAGGGAGAACACTGAAGCTTTCTAT. It yields the protein CASRYRENTEAFY.

The chain joins TRBV4-1 to TRBJ2-7; D gene uncertain. The CDR3 covers 14 residues. The germline CDR1 and CDR2 sequences are MGHRA and YSYEKL. V shed 1 base and J shed 4 bases, with 11 bases lying between them. CDR3 residues: CASSQVGRIYEQYF. As DNA, the CDR3 is TGCGCCAGCAGCCAAGTCGGCAGGATTTACGAGCAGTACTTC.